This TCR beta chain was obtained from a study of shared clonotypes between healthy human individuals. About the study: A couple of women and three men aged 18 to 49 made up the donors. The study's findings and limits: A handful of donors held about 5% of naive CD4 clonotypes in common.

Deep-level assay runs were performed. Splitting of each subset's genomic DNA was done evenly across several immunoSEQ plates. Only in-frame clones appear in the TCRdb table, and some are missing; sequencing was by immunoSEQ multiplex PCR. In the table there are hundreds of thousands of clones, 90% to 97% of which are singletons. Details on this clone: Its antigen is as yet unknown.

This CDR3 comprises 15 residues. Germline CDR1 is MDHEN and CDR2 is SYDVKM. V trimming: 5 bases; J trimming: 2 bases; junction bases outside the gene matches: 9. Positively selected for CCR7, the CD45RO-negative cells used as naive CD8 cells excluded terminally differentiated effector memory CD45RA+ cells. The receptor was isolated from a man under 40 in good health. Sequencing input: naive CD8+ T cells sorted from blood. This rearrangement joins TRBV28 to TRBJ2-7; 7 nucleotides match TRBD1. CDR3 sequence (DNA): TGTGCCAGCAGTCTCCGCGCAGGGGGAGCCTACGAGCAGTACTTC. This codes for CASSLRAGGAYEQYF.